This is a list of T cell receptor beta chains from one sample in a study of shared clonotypes between healthy human individuals. The repertoire was sequenced with immunoSEQ multiplex PCR; TCRdb's copy has only in-frame clones and lacks some. The table includes 400,000 to 550,000 clones, 79% detected once. Source material: PBMCs. The receptor source for this set is a woman aged 35 to 49 in good health. Some clones in this sample may be carry-over from other donors' samples. The CDR3 runs from the conserved cysteine through the conserved F or W. A D gene is named only where the DNA matches it firmly. The size field is filled for only some rows; it gives once, few, many or a size class.

cdr3_nt: TGTGCCAGCAGCTTATACAGCATGGAGACCCAGTACTTC
cdr3_aa: CASSLYSMETQYF
v_call: TRBV11-2
clone_size: .
d_call: .
j_call: TRBJ2-5

cdr3_nt: TGCGCCAGCAGCCAAGGGTTAGCGAGGTCTGGGAATGAGCAGTTCTTC
cdr3_aa: CASSQGLARSGNEQFF
v_call: TRBV4-1
clone_size: few
d_call: .
j_call: TRBJ2-1

cdr3_nt: TGTGCCAGCACGACAGCACTATCCTACGAGCAGTACTTC
cdr3_aa: CASTTALSYEQYF
v_call: TRBV2
clone_size: .
d_call: .
j_call: TRBJ2-7

cdr3_nt: TGTGCCAGTAGTATAGCAGGGGTCGGCTACACCTTC
cdr3_aa: CASSIAGVGYTF
v_call: TRBV19
clone_size: .
d_call: .
j_call: TRBJ1-2

cdr3_nt: TGTGCCAGCAGCCAGACGAGCTCCTATAATTCACCCCTCCACTTT
cdr3_aa: CASSQTSSYNSPLHF
v_call: TRBV7-9
clone_size: .
d_call: .
j_call: TRBJ1-6

cdr3_nt: TGTGCCAGCAGGTGGACTAGCGGGAGGCCAGATCAAGAGACCCAGTACTTC
cdr3_aa: CASRWTSGRPDQETQYF
v_call: TRBV28
clone_size: many
d_call: TRBD2
j_call: TRBJ2-5

cdr3_nt: TGCGCCAGCACGGGGACGGCCTCTAACTATGGCTACACCTTC
cdr3_aa: CASTGTASNYGYTF
v_call: TRBV10-2
clone_size: .
d_call: .
j_call: TRBJ1-2

cdr3_nt: TGTGCCAGCAGCTTAGGGGCCGGGGGGCCCGGCACCTTC
cdr3_aa: CASSLGAGGPGTF
v_call: TRBV7-2
clone_size: .
d_call: .
j_call: TRBJ1-2

cdr3_nt: TGTGCCAGCAGCTTAGGGGCGGGGCCCAATCAGCCCCAGCATTTT
cdr3_aa: CASSLGAGPNQPQHF
v_call: TRBV7-9
clone_size: .
d_call: .
j_call: TRBJ1-5

cdr3_nt: TGTGCCAGCAGCACCCAGGGGGCGGGTTGTTTTTGTGAGCAGTACTTC
cdr3_aa: CASSTQGAGCFCEQYF
v_call: TRBV21-1
clone_size: .
d_call: .
j_call: TRBJ2-7

cdr3_nt: TGTGCCAGCAGGTCCGCAGGGGCTAACTACGAGCAGTACTTC
cdr3_aa: CASRSAGANYEQYF
v_call: TRBV28
clone_size: .
d_call: .
j_call: TRBJ2-7

cdr3_nt: TGTGCCAGCAGCCCCAGACAGGGGGCTGTCTATGGCTACACCTTC
cdr3_aa: CASSPRQGAVYGYTF
v_call: TRBV7-2
clone_size: .
d_call: TRBD1
j_call: TRBJ1-2

cdr3_nt: TGTGCCAGCTCACCACGGGGCGGGAGTGAGGATGAGCAGTTCTTC
cdr3_aa: CASSPRGGSEDEQFF
v_call: TRBV18
clone_size: once
d_call: TRBD2
j_call: TRBJ2-1

cdr3_nt: TGTGCCAGCTCACTGTCCGGGAGCAATGAGCAGTTCTTC
cdr3_aa: CASSLSGSNEQFF
v_call: TRBV18
clone_size: .
d_call: .
j_call: TRBJ2-1

cdr3_nt: TGTGCCATCGGGGACCGGGATAGCAATCAGCCCCAGCATTTT
cdr3_aa: CAIGDRDSNQPQHF
v_call: TRBV10-3
clone_size: .
d_call: .
j_call: TRBJ1-5

cdr3_nt: TGTGCCAGCGGACGGGACAGGGGGTTCGTGACTGAAGCTTTCTTT
cdr3_aa: CASGRDRGFVTEAFF
v_call: TRBV7-3
clone_size: .
d_call: TRBD1
j_call: TRBJ1-1

cdr3_nt: TGTGCCAGCAGCTGGACTAGCGGGATATCGAATGAGCAGTTCTTC
cdr3_aa: CASSWTSGISNEQFF
v_call: TRBV7-3
clone_size: .
d_call: TRBD2
j_call: TRBJ2-1

cdr3_nt: TGCAGCGATGAAGATTGGGGGGGAAGTGAAAAACTGTTTTTT
cdr3_aa: CSDEDWGGSEKLFF
v_call: TRBV29-1
clone_size: .
d_call: .
j_call: TRBJ1-4

cdr3_nt: TGCGCCAGCAGCCCCATTGGGTGGGGAGGAGGAAGCACAGATACGCAGTATTTT
cdr3_aa: CASSPIGWGGGSTDTQYF
v_call: TRBV5-1
clone_size: .
d_call: .
j_call: TRBJ2-3

cdr3_nt: TGTGCCAGCAGTGACTCTACGAACACCGGGGAGCTGTTTTTT
cdr3_aa: CASSDSTNTGELFF
v_call: TRBV6-1
clone_size: .
d_call: .
j_call: TRBJ2-2

cdr3_nt: TGTGCCAGCAGCTTAGTGGCGGGAGTGGGCAATGAGCAGTTCTTC
cdr3_aa: CASSLVAGVGNEQFF
v_call: TRBV11-2
clone_size: .
d_call: TRBD2
j_call: TRBJ2-1

cdr3_nt: TGCGCCAGCAGCCAACCGAAGGGGGCGGGGGACACCGGGGAGCTGTTTTTT
cdr3_aa: CASSQPKGAGDTGELFF
v_call: TRBV4-3
clone_size: .
d_call: .
j_call: TRBJ2-2

cdr3_nt: TGTGCCAGCAGCCCCGGGGGACAGACTAATGCGAAACTGTTTTTT
cdr3_aa: CASSPGGQTNAKLFF
v_call: TRBV5-4
clone_size: once
d_call: TRBD1
j_call: TRBJ1-4

cdr3_nt: TGTGCCAGCAGCTTAAAGGCAGGGGGCGGCTGGGAGACCCAGTACTTC
cdr3_aa: CASSLKAGGGWETQYF
v_call: TRBV7-3
clone_size: .
d_call: TRBD1
j_call: TRBJ2-5

cdr3_nt: TGCGCCAGCAGCTCGGACGGGACTAGCACACGATACGAGCAGTACTTC
cdr3_aa: CASSSDGTSTRYEQYF
v_call: TRBV5-1
clone_size: .
d_call: TRBD2
j_call: TRBJ2-7

cdr3_nt: TGTGCCAGCAGTCATGGCTGGGCAGTGAGTTCCAATGAGCAGTTCTTC
cdr3_aa: CASSHGWAVSSNEQFF
v_call: TRBV28
clone_size: .
d_call: .
j_call: TRBJ2-1

cdr3_nt: TGTGCCAGCAGCGACAAGGATTACGAGCAGTACTTC
cdr3_aa: CASSDKDYEQYF
v_call: TRBV7-2
clone_size: .
d_call: .
j_call: TRBJ2-7

cdr3_nt: TGCGCCAGCAGCTGGGGGACTAGCGGTCCCAGGGGCGCAGATACGCAGTATTTT
cdr3_aa: CASSWGTSGPRGADTQYF
v_call: TRBV5-1
clone_size: .
d_call: TRBD2
j_call: TRBJ2-3

cdr3_nt: TGTGCCAGCAGCGCAACCAGGGGCCTGGGGACTGAAGCTTTCTTT
cdr3_aa: CASSATRGLGTEAFF
v_call: TRBV11-2
clone_size: once
d_call: .
j_call: TRBJ1-1

cdr3_nt: TGTGCTAGCAGCCCTTCGTTTAGATCCTACGAGCAGTACTTC
cdr3_aa: CASSPSFRSYEQYF
v_call: TRBV7-7
clone_size: .
d_call: .
j_call: TRBJ2-7

cdr3_nt: TGTGCCTGGAGTGTCGGGTATGGCTACACCTTC
cdr3_aa: CAWSVGYGYTF
v_call: TRBV30
clone_size: .
d_call: .
j_call: TRBJ1-2

cdr3_nt: TGTGCCAGCAGCCCCGGACTAAATGAAAAACTGTTTTTT
cdr3_aa: CASSPGLNEKLFF
v_call: TRBV9
clone_size: .
d_call: .
j_call: TRBJ1-4

cdr3_nt: TGTGCCAGCGCCCAGGGGGGTGAGCAGTTCTTC
cdr3_aa: CASAQGGEQFF
v_call: TRBV6-5
clone_size: .
d_call: .
j_call: TRBJ2-1

cdr3_nt: TGTGCCAGCAGCCCCTCCCTAGCGAGCAACACCGGGGAGCTGTTTTTT
cdr3_aa: CASSPSLASNTGELFF
v_call: TRBV4-2
clone_size: few
d_call: .
j_call: TRBJ2-2

cdr3_nt: TGTGCCTCCCAAATCAACCTGAACACTGAAGCTTTCTTT
cdr3_aa: CASQINLNTEAFF
v_call: TRBV30
clone_size: .
d_call: .
j_call: TRBJ1-1

cdr3_nt: TGTGCCAGCTCACCATCTGGGGGGGGACCCTACGAGCAGTACTTC
cdr3_aa: CASSPSGGGPYEQYF
v_call: TRBV18
clone_size: .
d_call: TRBD2
j_call: TRBJ2-7

cdr3_nt: TGTGCCACCAGCAGAGATTTAAGCGGCGAGCAGTACTTC
cdr3_aa: CATSRDLSGEQYF
v_call: TRBV15
clone_size: .
d_call: .
j_call: TRBJ2-7

cdr3_nt: TGTGCCAGCTCACCACAGGGGCTTGGGACAGGGGGCACAGATACGCAGTATTTT
cdr3_aa: CASSPQGLGTGGTDTQYF
v_call: TRBV18
clone_size: .
d_call: TRBD1
j_call: TRBJ2-3

cdr3_nt: TGTGCCAGCAGCTTAGGGGCAGCTAACTATGGCTACACCTTC
cdr3_aa: CASSLGAANYGYTF
v_call: TRBV7-9
clone_size: many
d_call: .
j_call: TRBJ1-2

cdr3_nt: TGTGCCAGCAGTGAACCAACGGGCGGGGGCGCCTACGAGCAGTACTTC
cdr3_aa: CASSEPTGGGAYEQYF
v_call: TRBV2
clone_size: .
d_call: .
j_call: TRBJ2-7

cdr3_nt: TGTGCCAGCAGTGATGAGGTCCCTGGCGAAAAACTGTTTTTT
cdr3_aa: CASSDEVPGEKLFF
v_call: TRBV6-1
clone_size: .
d_call: .
j_call: TRBJ1-4

cdr3_nt: TGTGCCAGTAGTATATCGGGGTCGCGGGAGAGGCTGAACGAGCAGTACTTC
cdr3_aa: CASSISGSRERLNEQYF
v_call: TRBV19
clone_size: .
d_call: TRBD2
j_call: TRBJ2-7

cdr3_nt: TGTGCCAGCAGCTTTTTGGCCATTCACACAGATACGCAGTATTTT
cdr3_aa: CASSFLAIHTDTQYF
v_call: TRBV7-2
clone_size: .
d_call: .
j_call: TRBJ2-3

cdr3_nt: TGTGCCAGCACGGCGGGAGGGCCGGCAGATACGCAGTATTTT
cdr3_aa: CASTAGGPADTQYF
v_call: TRBV6-1
clone_size: .
d_call: TRBD2
j_call: TRBJ2-3

cdr3_nt: TGTGCCAGCAGTTTGGCCCCCGCAGGGCCCCATCAGTACTTC
cdr3_aa: CASSLAPAGPHQYF
v_call: TRBV27
clone_size: .
d_call: .
j_call: TRBJ2-4

cdr3_nt: TGTGCCAGTAGAAACGCGGGAACTAATGAAAAACTGTTTTTT
cdr3_aa: CASRNAGTNEKLFF
v_call: TRBV28
clone_size: .
d_call: .
j_call: TRBJ1-4

cdr3_nt: TGTGCCAGCAGCCGACTAGCGGGAGGGCCGGCTCCAAACATTCAGTACTTC
cdr3_aa: CASSRLAGGPAPNIQYF
v_call: TRBV13
clone_size: once
d_call: TRBD2
j_call: TRBJ2-4

cdr3_nt: TGTGCCAGCACCCGTAGCGGGGTCACCTACGAGCAGTACTTC
cdr3_aa: CASTRSGVTYEQYF
v_call: TRBV28
clone_size: .
d_call: TRBD2
j_call: TRBJ2-7

cdr3_nt: TGTGCCAGCCAGCCCAGAGACGCTCCCCTTATGAACACTGAAGCTTTCTTT
cdr3_aa: CASQPRDAPLMNTEAFF
v_call: TRBV7-9
clone_size: few
d_call: .
j_call: TRBJ1-1

cdr3_nt: TGTGCCAGCTCCCGTAGCGGGAGTGGCTCCTACAATGAGCAGTTCTTC
cdr3_aa: CASSRSGSGSYNEQFF
v_call: TRBV18
clone_size: .
d_call: TRBD2
j_call: TRBJ2-1

cdr3_nt: TGCGCCACCTGGGACTCCCCCGGGACCGGGGAGCTGTTTTTT
cdr3_aa: CATWDSPGTGELFF
v_call: TRBV5-1
clone_size: .
d_call: .
j_call: TRBJ2-2

cdr3_nt: TGCGCCAGCAGCTTGGTCTCAGGGGCGCCTGAAGCTTTCTTT
cdr3_aa: CASSLVSGAPEAFF
v_call: TRBV5-1
clone_size: .
d_call: .
j_call: TRBJ1-1